Detailed here is one T cell receptor (beta chain). The CDR3 is made up of 16 amino acids. V gave up 0 bases and J gave up 1 base, with 13 bases separating them. The V gene's germline CDR1 is MRHNA and CDR2 SNTAGT. Only in-frame clones appear in the TCRdb table, and some are missing; sequencing was by immunoSEQ multiplex PCR. The sample has 300,000 or so clones, around 90% seen once. These data are taken from a study of blood T cell repertoires in COVID-19. Study details: The origin of the acute and convalescent COVID-19 samples was the United States, Italy and Spain. Sources were T cells, B-cell-depleted T cells, or PBMCs; the material itself was cDNA or gDNA.

Recruitment covered about two dozen US areas and drew participants whose ages spanned roughly 18 to 100 years. Participants' own reports of clinical history determined their cohort assignment. This sequence joins TRBV6-4 and TRBJ2-7; D might be TRBD1 (5 bases). The sequenced material came from PBMCs or T cells enriched from blood (not recorded which). The clonotype originates from a man between 60 and 70 years old who had recovered from COVID-19. The CDR3 DNA reads TGTGCCAGCAGTGACTCGTGCGGCAGGGCGTCCTACGAGCAGTACTTC. Its protein is CASSDSCGRASYEQYF.